The rows below give T cell receptor beta chains drawn from one sample of a study of blood T cell repertoires in COVID-19. The assay was immunoSEQ multiplex PCR, and TCRdb's table has in-frame clones only and misses some. Among 380,000 or so clones listed, 89% were seen once. The sequenced material came from peripheral blood. All receptors derive from a man between 35 and 55 years old with acute or convalescent COVID-19. Each CDR3 is given with its conserved first and last residue. D genes are given only for firm matches. A row's size may be missing; if present it is once, few, many or a size class.

CDR3nt: TGTGCCACCCAAAAGGGGCCTTCCTCCTACGAGCAGTACTTC; CDR3aa: CATQKGPSSYEQYF; abundance: .; d_gene: .; j_gene: TRBJ2-7; v_gene: TRBV24-1
CDR3nt: TGCGCCAGCAGCCAGGATTCGGGTCCAGGGATTAGAAACACCATATATTTT; CDR3aa: CASSQDSGPGIRNTIYF; abundance: .; d_gene: .; j_gene: TRBJ1-3; v_gene: TRBV4-1
CDR3nt: TGTGCCAGCAGTGAATTCCGGGACAGAAATGAAAAACTGTTTTTT; CDR3aa: CASSEFRDRNEKLFF; abundance: .; d_gene: TRBD1; j_gene: TRBJ1-4; v_gene: TRBV25-1
CDR3nt: TGCGCCAGCAGCCCCGGGACTAGCGGGCTATACAATGAGCAGTTCTTC; CDR3aa: CASSPGTSGLYNEQFF; abundance: once; d_gene: TRBD2; j_gene: TRBJ2-1; v_gene: TRBV5-1
CDR3nt: TGTGCCAGCAGCCAACCCGGGACAGGGCCCGGGGAGCTGTTTTTT; CDR3aa: CASSQPGTGPGELFF; abundance: few; d_gene: TRBD1; j_gene: TRBJ2-2; v_gene: TRBV4-2
CDR3nt: TGCGCCAGCAGCTTGGAGGGGACCGGGGAGCTGTTTTTT; CDR3aa: CASSLEGTGELFF; abundance: few; d_gene: .; j_gene: TRBJ2-2; v_gene: TRBV5-1
CDR3nt: TGTGCCAGCACCCCAACCGACAGCTACGCGTCCTACGAGCAGTACTTC; CDR3aa: CASTPTDSYASYEQYF; abundance: .; d_gene: .; j_gene: TRBJ2-7; v_gene: TRBV2
CDR3nt: TGTGCCAGCTCACCCGAGAGGGGAAACACCATATATTTT; CDR3aa: CASSPERGNTIYF; abundance: few; d_gene: .; j_gene: TRBJ1-3; v_gene: TRBV18
CDR3nt: TGTGCCAGTAGTATTAGGGCACTAGCGGGAGAAACGGGGGAGCTGTTTTTT; CDR3aa: CASSIRALAGETGELFF; abundance: .; d_gene: TRBD2; j_gene: TRBJ2-2; v_gene: TRBV19
CDR3nt: TGTGCCAGTAGCCTTGGAGGACTAGCGGGAGATCGTTCCTACGAGCAGTACTTC; CDR3aa: CASSLGGLAGDRSYEQYF; abundance: .; d_gene: TRBD2; j_gene: TRBJ2-7; v_gene: TRBV19
CDR3nt: TGTGCCAGCAGCCACGGAACTAGCGGGCAAGAGACCCAGTACTTC; CDR3aa: CASSHGTSGQETQYF; abundance: .; d_gene: TRBD2; j_gene: TRBJ2-5; v_gene: TRBV4-2
CDR3nt: TGCGCCAGCAGCCAACCTCCTAGCGGGGGGTCAGATACGCAGTATTTT; CDR3aa: CASSQPPSGGSDTQYF; abundance: .; d_gene: TRBD2; j_gene: TRBJ2-3; v_gene: TRBV4-1
CDR3nt: TGTGCCAGCAGCTTAAGATCAGGGAATCAGCCCCAGCATTTT; CDR3aa: CASSLRSGNQPQHF; abundance: .; d_gene: .; j_gene: TRBJ1-5; v_gene: TRBV7-2
CDR3nt: TGTGCCAGCAGTGAAGAAGCAGCGGGGGGCTCAGATACGCAGTATTTT; CDR3aa: CASSEEAAGGSDTQYF; abundance: once; d_gene: TRBD2; j_gene: TRBJ2-3; v_gene: TRBV6-1
CDR3nt: TGTGCCAGCAGCTCCCCACGGTATGCTAACTATGGCTACACCTTC; CDR3aa: CASSSPRYANYGYTF; abundance: .; d_gene: .; j_gene: TRBJ1-2; v_gene: TRBV7-9
CDR3nt: TGTGCCAGCAGCGTAGACGACACCACTGAAGCTTTCTTT; CDR3aa: CASSVDDTTEAFF; abundance: .; d_gene: .; j_gene: TRBJ1-1; v_gene: TRBV9
CDR3nt: TGTGCCAGCAGCCCGACAGGGGCCGTCTATGGCTACACCTTC; CDR3aa: CASSPTGAVYGYTF; abundance: once; d_gene: TRBD1; j_gene: TRBJ1-2; v_gene: TRBV6-6
CDR3nt: TGTGCCAGTAGTGACAGGGTGGGACCACCCCTCCACTTT; CDR3aa: CASSDRVGPPLHF; abundance: .; d_gene: TRBD1; j_gene: TRBJ1-6; v_gene: TRBV19
CDR3nt: TGCGCCAGCAGCTTGGGTAGCGGAACCTACGAGCAGTACTTC; CDR3aa: CASSLGSGTYEQYF; abundance: .; d_gene: .; j_gene: TRBJ2-7; v_gene: TRBV5-1
CDR3nt: TGTGCCAGCAGTGACAAGGCGAGGCGTCCAAAACCGACAGGGGGAAAGTCCTACAATGAGCAGTTCTTC; CDR3aa: CASSDKARRPKPTGGKSYNEQFF; abundance: once; d_gene: TRBD1; j_gene: TRBJ2-1; v_gene: TRBV6-4
CDR3nt: TGTGCCAGCAGCTTAGCGGCACTAAACAATGAGCAGTTCTTC; CDR3aa: CASSLAALNNEQFF; abundance: .; d_gene: .; j_gene: TRBJ2-1; v_gene: TRBV7-2
CDR3nt: TGTGCCAGTAGTATGTCGGCGGGGGGGGCCGAGCAGTACTTC; CDR3aa: CASSMSAGGAEQYF; abundance: .; d_gene: TRBD2; j_gene: TRBJ2-7; v_gene: TRBV19
CDR3nt: TGTGCCAGCAGTTGCCTCGTTAGGGGGCCTTGCACAGATACGCAGTATTTT; CDR3aa: CASSCLVRGPCTDTQYF; abundance: .; d_gene: TRBD1; j_gene: TRBJ2-3; v_gene: TRBV28
CDR3nt: TGTGCCAGCAGCTTAGCTGGGACACGGGGCGAGCAGTACTTC; CDR3aa: CASSLAGTRGEQYF; abundance: .; d_gene: .; j_gene: TRBJ2-7; v_gene: TRBV11-2
CDR3nt: TGTGCCAGCAGCTTGGATAGCGGTACGCAGTATTTT; CDR3aa: CASSLDSGTQYF; abundance: once; d_gene: .; j_gene: TRBJ2-3; v_gene: TRBV5-5
CDR3nt: TGTGCCAGCAAACTAGCGGGTACCGGGGAGCTGTTTTTT; CDR3aa: CASKLAGTGELFF; abundance: .; d_gene: TRBD2; j_gene: TRBJ2-2; v_gene: TRBV28
CDR3nt: TGCAGCGAGCTGAGTGGAGGCACCTACGAGCAGTACTTC; CDR3aa: CSELSGGTYEQYF; abundance: few; d_gene: .; j_gene: TRBJ2-7; v_gene: TRBV29-1
CDR3nt: TGTGCCAGCAGCCACCTAGCGGGGGGGAATGAGCAGTTCTTC; CDR3aa: CASSHLAGGNEQFF; abundance: .; d_gene: TRBD2; j_gene: TRBJ2-1; v_gene: TRBV3-1/TRBV3-2
CDR3nt: TGTGCCAGCAGCCAAGGGAGGTCAGGGGTCAGAGATACGCAGTATTTT; CDR3aa: CASSQGRSGVRDTQYF; abundance: once; d_gene: .; j_gene: TRBJ2-3; v_gene: TRBV3-1/TRBV3-2
CDR3nt: TGTGCCACCAGCAGAGATGGAACAGCCACTGAAGCTTTCTTT; CDR3aa: CATSRDGTATEAFF; abundance: .; d_gene: .; j_gene: TRBJ1-1; v_gene: TRBV15
CDR3nt: TGTGCCAGCAGCCAACCACGACAGGGAAGAGGAGACACTGAAGCTTTCTTT; CDR3aa: CASSQPRQGRGDTEAFF; abundance: .; d_gene: TRBD1; j_gene: TRBJ1-1; v_gene: TRBV4-2
CDR3nt: TGCGCCAGCAGCTTGGGACAGGTCGGCACAGATACGCAGTATTTT; CDR3aa: CASSLGQVGTDTQYF; abundance: .; d_gene: .; j_gene: TRBJ2-3; v_gene: TRBV5-1
CDR3nt: TGTGCCAGCAGCTTCGTGCAGGTCGATACGCAGTATTTT; CDR3aa: CASSFVQVDTQYF; abundance: .; d_gene: .; j_gene: TRBJ2-3; v_gene: TRBV5-4